At least ten counts were recorded for the clone carrying this TCR beta chain. TCRdb ran MiXCR on the 5' RACE reads and lists one entry per CDR3 protein. The repertoire has about 790,000 distinct CDR3 sequences, around a sixth of them found once; the top ten carry roughly 14%. CDR3 size: 15 residues. The V and J ends lost 6 bases and 0 bases, in that order; junction bases with no gene match: 5. Germline V gives CDR1 SGHAT, CDR2 FQNNGV. These data originate in a study of identical twins. The sample also formed part of further work on T cells expressing NK-cell markers. From that second work: Seven of the eight sequenced donors were classified as HCMV-seropositive, and one was classified as seronegative.

The specimen was PBMCs. V gene TRBV11-2 combines with J gene TRBJ2-7, with 10 bases identical to TRBD2. The source of this sequence is a woman younger than 30 in good health. The CDR3 reads CASRPGTSASYEQYF. The CDR3 bases are TGTGCCAGCAGACCTGGGACTAGCGCCTCCTACGAGCAGTACTTC.